The clone carrying this TCR beta chain has more than one count but fewer than ten. The data derive from a study of blood T cell repertoires in COVID-19. TCRdb's copy holds only in-frame clones and misses some; the assay was immunoSEQ multiplex PCR. The repertoire holds more than 95,000 clones, with about 85% as singletons. Sequencing was performed on peripheral blood. This TCR was recovered from a man aged 55-75 years with acute or convalescent COVID-19.

In DNA form, the CDR3 reads TGTGCCAGCTCACCGGTTGTCAGTATGAACACTGAAGCTTTCTTT. Its protein is CASSPVVSMNTEAFF. The chain uses TRBV18 and TRBJ1-1, with D hard to call. The germline gives CDR1 KGHSH, CDR2 LQKENI. V lost 3 bases and J lost 0, with 11 bases in between. The CDR3 has 15 amino acids. The full variable domain, rest sourced from reference TRBV18 and TRBJ1-1, is NAGVMQNPRHLVRRRGQEARLRCSPMKGHSHVYWYRQLPEEGLKFMVYLQKENIIDESGMPKERFSAEFPKEGPSILRIQQVVRGDSAAYFCASSPVVSMNTEAFFGQGTRLTVV.